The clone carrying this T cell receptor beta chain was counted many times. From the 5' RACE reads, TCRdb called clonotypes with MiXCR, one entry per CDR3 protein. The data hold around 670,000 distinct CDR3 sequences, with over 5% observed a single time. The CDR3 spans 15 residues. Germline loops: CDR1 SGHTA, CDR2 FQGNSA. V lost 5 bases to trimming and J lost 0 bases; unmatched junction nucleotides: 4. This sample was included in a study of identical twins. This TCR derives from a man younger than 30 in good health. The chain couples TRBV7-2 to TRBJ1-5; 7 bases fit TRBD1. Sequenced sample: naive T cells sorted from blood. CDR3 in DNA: TGTGCCAGCAGCCGGAACAGGGGTAGCAATCAGCCCCAGCATTTT. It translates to CASSRNRGSNQPQHF.